Sequencing of this T cell receptor (beta chain) was carried out in a study of metastatic and nonmetastatic thyroid tumors. This clone qualifies as medium-sized (0.01 to 0.1%). Germline loops: CDR1 SGHAT, CDR2 FQNNGV. CDR3 length equals 13 residues. Trimming took 3 bases from V and 0 from J, leaving 6 bases between them. None of the patients had undergone any treatment ahead of thyroid surgery. Through MiXCR, TCRdb re-clonotyped the PCR reads. Seen here are 30,000 to 40,000 clones, over 20% observed once, and the top ten hold approximately 3%. This TCR was recovered from a male donor with papillary thyroid cancer or a benign thyroid nodule (not recorded which). Some clones in this sample may be carry-over from other donors' samples. The chain employs TRBV11-2 and TRBJ2-7; no clear D gene. The sample consisted of tumor tissue. The DNA for the CDR3 is TGTGCCAGCAGCTTGGACGTCTCCTACGAGCAGTACTTC. Amino acid sequence: CASSLDVSYEQYF.